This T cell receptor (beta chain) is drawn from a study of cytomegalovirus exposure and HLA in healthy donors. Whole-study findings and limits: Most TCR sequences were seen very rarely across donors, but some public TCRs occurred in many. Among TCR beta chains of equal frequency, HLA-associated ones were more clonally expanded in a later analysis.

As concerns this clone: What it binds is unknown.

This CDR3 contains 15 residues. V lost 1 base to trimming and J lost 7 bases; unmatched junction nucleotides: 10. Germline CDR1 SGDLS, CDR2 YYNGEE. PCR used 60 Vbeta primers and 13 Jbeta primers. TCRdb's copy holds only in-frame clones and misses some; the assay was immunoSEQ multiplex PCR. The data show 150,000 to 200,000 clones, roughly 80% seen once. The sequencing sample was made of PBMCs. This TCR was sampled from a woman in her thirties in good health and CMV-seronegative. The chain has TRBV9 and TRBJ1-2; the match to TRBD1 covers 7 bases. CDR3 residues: CASSVFPQRGPGYTF. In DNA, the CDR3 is TGTGCCAGCAGCGTATTCCCCCAGAGGGGGCCTGGCTACACCTTC.